The 8 T cell receptor beta chains in this list originate from one sample, sequenced in a study of regulatory T cells in long-lasting Graves disease. Library construction for TCR beta used iRepertoire HTBI primers and Arm-PCR of CDR3 regions. TCRdb reanalysed the multiplex PCR reads using MiXCR and keeps one entry per CDR3 protein. The sample includes roughly 510,000 distinct CDR3 sequences, around 16% of them seen just once. Time point defined: newly diagnosed GD, antithyroid drugs for less than 3 months. Extracted PBMC RNA gave rise to the TCR library. The data were also submitted as part of a second study, on T cells in Graves' hyperthyroidism and ophthalmopathy.

This material consisted of peripheral blood mononuclear cells (PBMCs), taken at new diagnosis, from a patient treated with antithyroid drugs. The source is a man aged 18 to 29 with Graves disease.

Notes on this clonotype: An end of the junction differs from the germline gene, which may be a read error. The chain has TRBV7-9 and TRBJ2-1; 10 nucleotides line up with TRBD2. The CDR3 totals 16 residues. Germline CDR1 reads SEHNR; CDR2 reads FQNEAQ (reference sequence). CDR3: CASSLAAGGLYNEQFF. The CDR3 DNA is TGCGCCAGCAGCTTGGCAGCGGGAGGGCTCTACAATGAGCAGTTCTTC.

Worth noting for this clonotype: A much bigger clone sits one base away, suggesting this may be a read error. V usage is TRBV7-2 and J usage is TRBJ2-7; TRBD2 might be the D (5 bases). There are 16 residues in the CDR3. Looked up from germline, CDR1 is SGHTA and CDR2 is FQGNSA. The CDR3 is CASSPTSLASSYKQYF. CDR3 nucleotide sequence: TGTGCCAGCAGCCCAACCTCCTTAGCGAGCTCCTACAAGCAGTACTTC.

The gene calls are TRBV27 and TRBJ1-2; 8 bases line up with TRBD1. This CDR3 is 15 amino acids long. After removal of 0 bases from V and 8 bases from J, the junction contained 8 bases not matched to a gene. Germline lookup yields CDR1 MNHEY and CDR2 SMNVEV (reference sequence). CDR3 DNA: TGTGCCAGCAGTTTATCCTGGACAGGGCAGGAGGGCTACACCTTC. It translates to CASSLSWTGQEGYTF.

This clonotype has more than one count but fewer than ten. This chain joins TRBV4-2 and TRBJ2-5; 11 nucleotides match TRBD1. V was pared by 2 bases and J by 1 base, with 6 bases of the junction left unmatched. Germline V gene lookup returns CDR1 LGHNA and CDR2 YNFKEQ. CDR3 length equals 17 residues. The CDR3 spells CASSQPWTGGGQETQYF. CDR3 in DNA: TGTGCCAGCAGCCAACCTTGGACAGGGGGCGGCCAAGAGACCCAGTACTTC.

V gene TRBV19 combines with J gene TRBJ2-1, with D tentatively TRBD2 (6 bases). The length of the CDR3 is 13 residues. Germline V gene sequence: CDR1 LNHDA, CDR2 SQIVND (reference sequence). V lost 6 bases to trimming and J lost 2 bases, with 8 bases between them. The CDR3, as DNA: TGTGCCAGTAGCGGGAGCCCCTACAATGAGCAGTTCTTC. Its translation: CASSGSPYNEQFF.

There are many counts of this clonotype. The V gene is TRBV7-9, the J gene TRBJ2-7, with 10 bases identical to TRBD1. CDR3 length equals 15 residues. The germline gives CDR1 SEHNR, CDR2 FQNEAQ (reference sequence). The V segment lost 1 base and the J segment 5 bases; nucleotides outside the gene matches: 5. The CDR3, as DNA: TGTGCCAGCAGCTTAGGACAGGGGGCTAGGAACGAGCAGTACTTC. Its protein product is CASSLGQGARNEQYF. Full variable domain (rest looked up from reference TRBV7-9 and TRBJ2-7): DTGVSQNPRHKITKRGQNVTFRCDPISEHNRLYWYRQTLGQGPEFLTYFQNEAQLEKSRLLSDRFSAERPKGSFSTLEIQRTEQGDSAMYLCASSLGQGARNEQYFGPGTRLTVT.

There are a few counts of this clonotype. The genes are TRBV15 and TRBJ2-7; TRBD2 aligns across 9 bases. The CDR3 covers 15 residues. V was pared by 4 bases and J by 1 base, with 5 bases of the junction left unmatched. CDR1 is LNHNV and CDR2 is YYDKDF in the germline V gene (reference sequence). The CDR3 reads CATSKKAGGSYEQYF. The CDR3 DNA reads as TGTGCCACCAGCAAAAAGGCGGGAGGGTCCTACGAGCAGTACTTC.

In its sample, this clonotype was seen many times. A read error may produce the germline difference seen at one junction end. V usage is TRBV6-2 or TRBV6-3 and J usage is TRBJ2-7; 8 nucleotides line up with TRBD2. The CDR3 totals 14 residues. In germline, CDR1 is MNHEY, CDR2 SVGEGT. The CDR3 DNA reads as TGTGCCAGCAGTGACTCCGGACTAGCCGGCGAGCAGTACTTC. It codes for CASSDSGLAGEQYF.